These 23 T cell receptor beta chains were all obtained from the same sample, sequenced in a study of T cell repertoires in aging, cancer and after chemotherapy. TCR beta rearrangements were amplified from peripheral blood genomic DNA. Rearranged V-D-J TRB sequences were amplified with a mixed TRB-A/B primer pool. TCRdb itself ran the multiplex PCR reads through MiXCR, one entry per CDR3 protein. The sample includes 5,000 or so distinct CDR3 sequences, roughly 28% of them seen just once. The sequencing input was blood. These receptors were taken from a human donor in good health.

This chain links TRBV5-1 with TRBJ2-7; the match to TRBD2 covers 15 bases. V dropped 1 base and J dropped 6; count of bases not matched to a gene: 14. The CDR3 is 19 residues long. Germline loops: CDR1 SGHRS, CDR2 YFSETQ. CDR3 in amino acids: CASSLLVEGLAGGRGEQYF. In DNA, the CDR3 is TGCGCCAGCAGCTTGCTGGTGGAGGGACTAGCGGGAGGTAGAGGCGAGCAGTACTTC.

V and J are TRBV7-9 and TRBJ1-4; D call uncertain. The CDR3 is 14 residues long. V dropped 5 bases and J dropped 8 bases, with 15 bases sitting between them. Germline loops: CDR1 SEHNR, CDR2 FQNEAQ (reference sequence). CDR3 in DNA: TGTGCCAGCAGCGTCCACAGTCTGGAGGAAAAACTGTTTTTT. It yields the protein CASSVHSLEEKLFF.

This clonotype was observed a few times. V gene TRBV7-2 combines with J gene TRBJ1-2; D is ambiguous. This CDR3 is built from 14 residues. V was shortened by 4 bases and J by 8 bases, with 17 bases between the two germline ends. CDR1 and CDR2 from the germline V gene are SGHTA and FQGNSA. CDR3 sequence: CASSSPLRRGGYTF. CDR3 coding DNA: TGTGCCAGCAGCTCCCCTTTACGGCGAGGGGGCTACACCTTC.

This clonotype has only a few counts. V usage is TRBV6-5 and J usage is TRBJ1-6; D is perhaps TRBD1 (5 bases). The length of the CDR3 is 15 residues. Germline-derived CDR1 and CDR2 are MNHEY and SVGAGI. The ends were cut back, 6 bases at V and 11 bases at J, with 20 bases in the middle. For the CDR3, the DNA is TGTGCCAGCAGGCCGCCAGGAGGGACGCTTCCACCCCTCCACTTT. Translating it yields CASRPPGGTLPPLHF.

This chain connects TRBV6-5 to TRBJ1-2; 8 nucleotides line up with TRBD1. The CDR3 contains 15 residues. With 1 base clipped from V and 2 bases from J, the junction kept 3 bases outside the gene matches. Germline values: CDR1 MNHEY, CDR2 SVGAGI. CDR3 nucleotide sequence: TGTGCCAGCAGTTACTTGGCAGGGGGCAACTATGGCTACACCTTC. Its translation: CASSYLAGGNYGYTF.

In its sample, this clonotype was seen a few times. CDR3 coding DNA: TGTGCCAGCGGAGTTGGCAGCTCCTACGAGCAGTACTTC. Residues: CASGVGSSYEQYF. The chain is built from TRBV6-5 and TRBJ2-7; D is ambiguous. Trimming removed 8 bases at V and 0 bases at J, with 11 bases between. The CDR3 has 13 amino acids. Looked up from germline, CDR1 is MNHEY and CDR2 is SVGAGI.

The sample holds a few counts of this clonotype. The chain couples TRBV15 to TRBJ2-1, with TRBD2 as a possible D gene (7 bases). The CDR3 covers 18 residues. CDR1 is LNHNV, CDR2 YYDKDF, per germline (reference sequence). V was cut by 0 bases and J by 3 bases, with 18 bases left in between. The CDR3, as DNA: TGTGCCACCAGCAGAGAGTTGGGTTTAGGGGGGGGCTACAATGAGCAGTTCTTC. Its translation: CATSRELGLGGGYNEQFF.

This clonotype was seen a few times. This chain uses TRBV13 with TRBJ2-1; D call uncertain. Germline lookup yields CDR1 PRHDT and CDR2 FYEKMQ (reference sequence). Trimming pared 1 base from V and 6 bases from J, leaving 4 bases between. CDR3 length equals 12 residues. CDR3 protein: CASSLDANEQFF. CDR3 nucleotides: TGTGCCAGCAGCTTAGATGCCAATGAGCAGTTCTTC.

This clonotype was counted between two and nine times. V usage is TRBV19 and J usage is TRBJ1-2; 10 bases map to TRBD1. Trimming took 8 bases from V and 7 from J; bases not matched to a gene: 7. From germline, CDR1 is LNHDA and CDR2 SQIVND (reference sequence). The CDR3 length is 13 residues. The chain's CDR3 is CASLSGQGTGYTF. CDR3 nucleotide sequence: TGTGCCAGTCTGTCGGGACAGGGGACTGGCTACACCTTC. Filled out from reference TRBV19 and TRBJ1-2, the complete variable domain reads DGGITQSPKYLFRKEGQNVTLSCEQNLNHDAMYWYRQDPGQGLRLIYYSQIVNDFQKGDIAEGYSVSREKKESFPLTVTSAQKNPTAFYLCASLSGQGTGYTFGSGTRLTVV.

To note about this clonotype: A single base separates this from a much larger clone, so it may be a read error. The CDR3 spells CASSFLTDTQYF. CDR3 DNA sequence: TGTGCCAGCAGCTTCCTCACAGATACGCAGTATTTT. The chain employs TRBV5-4 and TRBJ2-3, with unresolved D. Germline-derived CDR1 and CDR2 are SGHNT and YYREEE (reference sequence). V gave up 2 bases and J gave up 2 bases, with 3 bases separating them. The CDR3 extends over 12 amino acids. The full variable domain, its missing parts supplied by reference TRBV5-4 and TRBJ2-3, is ETGVTQSPTHLIKTRGQQVTLRCSSQSGHNTVSWYQQALGQGPQFIFQYYREEENGRGNFPPRFSGLQFPNYSSELNVNALELDDSALYLCASSFLTDTQYFGPGTRLTVL.

By its share, this clonotype is medium-sized (0.01 to 0.1%). The rearrangement joins TRBV19 to TRBJ1-2, with D possibly matching TRBD1 (5 bases). Germline loops: CDR1 LNHDA, CDR2 SQIVND (reference sequence). Between the trimmed V and J ends, which lost 3 bases and 10 bases, there was a span of 21 bases. This CDR3 is 15 amino acids long. As DNA, the CDR3 is TGTGCCAGTAGTATTGGGCCCCTGGAGGGGAACGACTACACCTTC. Translated: CASSIGPLEGNDYTF.

By sample fraction, this clonotype is medium-sized. The chain uses TRBV19 and TRBJ1-2; D possibly corresponds to TRBD1 (6 bases). The CDR3 totals 18 residues. The V end lost 1 base, the J end lost 4 bases, and 22 bases lay between the germline ends. The V gene's germline CDR1 is LNHDA and CDR2 SQIVND (reference sequence). The CDR3: CASSIGAGTQAVSYGYTF. CDR3 coding DNA: TGTGCCAGTAGTATAGGGGCCGGGACACAAGCTGTTAGCTATGGCTACACCTTC.

J is TRBJ2-1 and V is TRBV6-2 or TRBV6-3; D is unresolved. Germline V gene data show CDR1 as MNHEY and CDR2 as SVGEGT. The CDR3 spans 16 residues. The V end lost 6 bases, the J end lost 10 bases, and 25 bases lay between the germline ends. CDR3 nucleotides: TGTGCCAGCAGCCCACCGACTTGGGGTTATGTGTTAGAGCAGTTCTTC. Its translation: CASSPPTWGYVLEQFF.

The genes are TRBV27 and TRBJ2-7; no reliable D call. V was cut by 2 bases and J by 8 bases, with 10 bases left in between. Germline V gene data show CDR1 as MNHEY and CDR2 as SMNVEV (reference sequence). The CDR3 length is 12 residues. In DNA form, the CDR3 reads TGTGCCAGCAGTTTACCGGGCCACAAGCAGTACTTC. It yields the protein CASSLPGHKQYF.

The chain couples TRBV6-2 or TRBV6-3 to TRBJ1-5; D gene ambiguous. Germline assignment: CDR1 MNHEY and CDR2 SVGEGT. CDR3 size: 15 residues. V lost 5 bases and J lost 2, with 13 bases in between. DNA of the CDR3: TGTGCCAGCAGTGACCCGCCCCGGGGCAATCAGCCCCAGCATTTT. Protein sequence: CASSDPPRGNQPQHF.

Concerning this clonotype: Being one base from a much bigger clone, this may be a read error. V is TRBV15 and J is TRBJ2-4; D is undetermined. The germline V gene has CDR1 LNHNV and CDR2 YYDKDF (reference sequence). This CDR3 contains 13 residues. The CDR3 coding sequence is TGTGCCACCAGCAGAGATCTACAGAGCATTCAGCACTTC. Protein: CATSRDLQSIQHF.

Details on this clonotype: A junction boundary mismatches the germline segment, possibly from a read error. The chain employs TRBV27 and TRBJ1-1, with 8 bases lining up with TRBD1. The CDR3 has 16 residues. The germline CDR1 and CDR2 sequences are MNHEY and SMNVEV (reference sequence). CDR3 sequence reads: CASSHLDRGVNTEAFF. For the CDR3, the DNA is TGTGCGAGCAGTCACTTAGACAGGGGAGTTAACACTGAAGCTTTCTTT.

This clonotype was observed a few times. The rearrangement links TRBV7-9 to TRBJ2-5; 7 bases line up with TRBD2. J lost 6 bases, V lost 1 base, and 5 bases had no gene match. In germline, CDR1 is SEHNR, CDR2 FQNEAQ (reference sequence). The CDR3 has 14 residues. The CDR3 region is CASSLGGLIQTQYF. The DNA of the CDR3 is TGTGCCAGCAGCTTAGGGGGACTAATACAGACCCAGTACTTC.

The rearrangement uses TRBV11-1 and TRBJ2-1, with D possibly TRBD1 on 6 matching bases. There are 14 residues in the CDR3. The germline V and J ends were trimmed by 1 base and 9 bases, with 13 bases remaining between them. The germline CDR1 and CDR2 sequences are SGHAT and FQDESV (reference sequence). The CDR3 loop is CASSLGLQGGEQFF. The CDR3 nucleotides read TGTGCCAGCAGCTTAGGTCTTCAAGGGGGTGAGCAGTTCTTC.

The chain recombines TRBV5-6 with TRBJ2-7; TRBD1 matches 7 bases. The germline V gene has CDR1 SGHDT and CDR2 YYEEEE. Trimming took 4 bases from V and 5 from J; bases not matched to a gene: 12. This CDR3 is built from 15 residues. The CDR3 region has the DNA TGTGCCAGCAGCGATCGACAGGGCGGACTCAACGAGCAGTACTTC. It is translated as CASSDRQGGLNEQYF.

The chain is built from TRBV18 and TRBJ2-6; D is uncertain. Trimming took off 0 bases at V and 3 bases at J, with 6 bases between the two ends. The CDR3 loop spans 15 amino acids. Per germline, CDR1 KGHSH and CDR2 LQKENI. Here the CDR3 DNA reads TGTGCCAGCTCACCACCACAAGGTGGGGCCAACGTCCTGACTTTC. As protein: CASSPPQGGANVLTF. Filled out from reference TRBV18 and TRBJ2-6, the complete variable domain reads NAGVMQNPRHLVRRRGQEARLRCSPMKGHSHVYWYRQLPEEGLKFMVYLQKENIIDESGMPKERFSAEFPKEGPSILRIQQVVRGDSAAYFCASSPPQGGANVLTFGAGSRLTVL.

The rearrangement uses TRBV6-4 and TRBJ2-3, with 8 bases aligning to TRBD1. V lost 6 bases and J lost 9; bases outside the gene matches: 20. This CDR3 comprises 17 residues. Germline V lookup: CDR1 MRHNA, CDR2 SNTAGT. The CDR3 DNA reads TGTGCCAGCAGCCCTGGTGGAAACAGGGGGTTGTCGGCAACGCAGTATTTT. Encoded protein: CASSPGGNRGLSATQYF.

The chain links TRBV30 to TRBJ1-2, with D perhaps matching TRBD1 (6 bases). The V end lost 2 bases, the J end lost 4 bases, and 11 bases lay between the germline ends. Germline CDR1 and CDR2: GTSNPN and SVGIG (reference sequence). CDR3 size: 13 residues. The CDR3 nucleotides are TGTGCCTGGAGTCCACAGGGATCCTATGGCTACACCTTC. Protein sequence: CAWSPQGSYGYTF.